What follows are 30 T cell receptor beta chains derived from one specimen sequenced in a study of cytomegalovirus exposure and HLA in healthy donors (dated by TCRdb to the late 2010s). Library preparation employed the immunoSEQ multiplex PCR assay. In its TCRdb copy, this immuneACCESS table keeps in-frame sequences only and misses some clones. Where compared with another copy, unresolved V genes explain less than half of these, and the others have no known cause. This sample comprises about 360,000 clones, 86% of them detected only once. The top ten clonotypes cover 0.83% of the sample. Sequencing was done on a sample of PBMCs. The source is a woman younger than 30 in good health and CMV-seronegative.

The CDR3 DNA reads TGTGCCAGTAGTAACCCAGCGGGGAGGGGAGGTGAGACCCAGTACTTC. It yields the protein CASSNPAGRGGETQYF. This chain connects TRBV19 to TRBJ2-5; 7 bases agree with TRBD2. Germline V lookup: CDR1 LNHDA, CDR2 SQIVND (reference sequence). The CDR3 is 16 amino acids. The trim removed 4 bases at V and 5 bases at J, leaving 13 bases unmatched.

This clone was detected only once. The J gene is TRBJ2-2, the V gene TRBV9; 11 positions agree with TRBD2. The CDR3 spans 17 residues. Trimming cost V 4 bases and J 6 bases; bases outside gene matches: 11. Germline CDR1 is SGDLS and CDR2 is YYNGEE. CDR3 DNA sequence: TGTGCCAGCAGCCTCCGGCTAGCGGGAGGCTCTTCCGGGGAGCTGTTTTTT. Translation gives CASSLRLAGGSSGELFF.

The rearrangement uses TRBV11-3 and TRBJ2-1, with D possibly being TRBD1 (5 bases). This CDR3 contains 14 residues. V was cut by 5 bases and J by 7 bases, with 15 bases left in between. CDR1 and CDR2 (germline): SGHNT, YENEEA. The CDR3 DNA reads TGTGCCAGCAGCCCCGGGCAGGGTTGGAATGAGCAGTTCTTC. Translated, it gives CASSPGQGWNEQFF.

The chain joins TRBV7-8 to TRBJ1-5, with 7 nucleotides matching TRBD1. The CDR3 extends over 16 amino acids. The J segment lost 4 bases and the V segment lost 3 bases, leaving 9 bases of the junction unmatched. Germline V gene sequence: CDR1 SGHVS, CDR2 FQNEAQ. The CDR3 DNA is TGTGCCAGCAGCTTTACTACCGGGACAGCGAATCAGCCCCAGCATTTT. Translated: CASSFTTGTANQPQHF.

The rearrangement joins TRBV6-6 to TRBJ2-7; tentatively, D is TRBD1 (6 bases). The CDR3 runs 16 residues. Per germline, CDR1 MNHNY and CDR2 SVGAGI (reference sequence). Trimming took 2 bases from V and 0 from J, leaving 14 bases between them. CDR3 nucleotide sequence: TGTGCCAGCAGTTACGTCAGGGGCCTTAGCTCCTACGAGCAGTACTTC. It translates to CASSYVRGLSSYEQYF.

The rearrangement joins TRBV19 to TRBJ1-5; the match to TRBD1 covers 8 bases. This CDR3 has 16 amino acids. Germline-derived CDR1 and CDR2 are LNHDA and SQIVND (reference sequence). The V and J ends lost 4 bases and 4 bases, in that order; junction bases with no gene match: 9. CDR3 bases: TGTGCCAGTAGTAGGGCAGGGGGCCTTCGGAATCAGCCCCAGCATTTT. Amino acids: CASSRAGGLRNQPQHF.

This clone was observed a few times. Other nucleotide sequences from this sample produce the same CDR3. This rearrangement joins TRBV6-5 to TRBJ1-1; tentative D call: TRBD1 (6 bases). Per the germline V gene, CDR1 is MNHEY and CDR2 is SVGAGI. V shed 2 bases and J shed 4 bases, with 8 bases lying between them. CDR3 length: 13 residues. The CDR3 bases are TGTGCCAGCAGTTACGAAGGGGGCACTGAAGCTTTCTTT. Its protein product is CASSYEGGTEAFF.

There are a few counts of this clone. The rearrangement uses TRBV2 and TRBJ1-6, with 9 bases that match TRBD1. The trim removed 7 bases at V and 6 bases at J, leaving 4 bases unmatched. The CDR3 is made up of 14 amino acids. The germline CDR1 and CDR2 sequences are SNHLY and FYNNEI. The CDR3 reads CASITGQGNSPLHF. CDR3 DNA sequence: TGTGCCAGCATTACGGGACAGGGTAATTCACCCCTCCACTTT.

This clone was counted a few times. The chain is built from TRBV7-9 and TRBJ1-2, with 8 nucleotides matching TRBD1. CDR1 and CDR2 (germline): SEHNR, FQNEAQ (reference sequence). J gave up 4 bases and V 3 bases, and 7 bases lay outside the gene matches. The CDR3 contains 15 residues. CDR3 region: CASSFRDRTFYGYTF. The DNA for the CDR3 is TGTGCCAGCAGCTTCCGGGACAGGACTTTCTATGGCTACACCTTC.

A single count supports this clone. This chain links TRBV14 with TRBJ1-2, with 8 bases lining up with TRBD1. The CDR3 runs 16 residues. The junction had 12 bases not matched to a gene; V was cut back by 2 bases and J by 7 bases. Per the germline V gene, CDR1 is SGHDN and CDR2 is FVKESK. The DNA of the CDR3 is TGTGCCAGCAGCCAACAACTTAATCCAGGGGGCCTTGGCTACACCTTC. Amino acids: CASSQQLNPGGLGYTF.

This clone was observed a few times. V gene TRBV6-5 combines with J gene TRBJ2-7; 11 bases are shared with TRBD2. The CDR3 contains 14 residues. CDR1 and CDR2 from the germline V gene are MNHEY and SVGAGI. Trimming removed 7 bases from V and 3 bases from J; junction bases left unmatched: 5. CDR3 amino acids: CASKRLAGFYEQYF. The CDR3 coding sequence is TGTGCCAGCAAGAGACTAGCGGGATTCTACGAGCAGTACTTC.

This chain joins TRBV28 and TRBJ2-1; tentatively, D is TRBD1 (6 bases). V was shortened by 4 bases and J by 2 bases, with 15 bases between the two germline ends. This CDR3 has 16 residues. Per the germline V gene, CDR1 is MDHEN and CDR2 is SYDVKM. The CDR3 reads CASSSRAGVTYNEQFF. The CDR3 DNA follows: TGTGCCAGCAGTTCTAGGGCAGGGGTGACCTACAATGAGCAGTTCTTC.

This clone showed up just once. The rearrangement links TRBV7-9 to TRBJ2-2; a weak D match, TRBD1 (6 bases). The CDR3 extends over 15 amino acids. Trimming shortened V by 5 bases and J by 1 base, and 11 bases separated the two germline ends. CDR1 is SEHNR, CDR2 FQNEAQ, per germline (reference sequence). The CDR3 loop is CASSRGSLNTGELFF. The CDR3 DNA reads as TGTGCCAGCAGCAGGGGGTCGTTGAACACCGGGGAGCTGTTTTTT.

The gene calls are TRBV2 and TRBJ2-6; tentatively, D is TRBD2 (5 bases). The V and J ends lost 6 bases and 0 bases respectively, with 12 bases between them. Germline loops: CDR1 SNHLY, CDR2 FYNNEI. The CDR3 length is 16 residues. CDR3 sequence (DNA): TGTGCCAGCAGCCAAAACGGGGTCTCTGGGGCCAACGTCCTGACTTTC. This translates into CASSQNGVSGANVLTF.

This chain links TRBV5-1 with TRBJ2-7, with TRBD2 matching 14 bases. From germline, CDR1 is SGHRS and CDR2 YFSETQ. The CDR3 sequence is 18 residues long. The ends lost 3 bases at V and 0 bases at J; junction bases unmatched: 8. The CDR3 loop reads CASSSTGLAGDPSYEQYF. Here the CDR3 DNA reads TGCGCCAGCAGCTCCACGGGACTAGCGGGAGATCCCTCCTACGAGCAGTACTTC.

The chain recombines TRBV28 with TRBJ1-2; D call uncertain. The CDR3 extends over 12 amino acids. V dropped 3 bases and J dropped 3 bases, with 5 bases sitting between them. Germline CDR1 and CDR2: MDHEN and SYDVKM. The CDR3 loop reads CASSFSYYGYTF. The CDR3 DNA reads as TGTGCCAGCAGTTTCTCCTACTATGGCTACACCTTC.

The chain couples TRBV28 to TRBJ2-3; 8 bases match TRBD1. CDR1 MDHEN and CDR2 SYDVKM come from the germline V gene. V dropped 3 bases and J dropped 5; count of bases not matched to a gene: 7. The CDR3 length is 15 residues. CDR3 protein: CASSLDRAAGDTQYF. In DNA form, the CDR3 reads TGTGCCAGCAGTTTGGACAGGGCTGCCGGAGATACGCAGTATTTT.

The J gene is TRBJ1-1, the V gene TRBV5-1; D gene uncertain. The CDR3 loop spans 14 amino acids. Per germline, CDR1 SGHRS and CDR2 YFSETQ. V was cut by 0 bases and J by 5 bases, with 11 bases left in between. CDR3 in DNA: TGCGCCAGCAGCTTGGCAACTACGGGAACTGAAGCTTTCTTT. Amino acids: CASSLATTGTEAFF.

The chain recombines TRBV15 with TRBJ2-2, with no clear D. Per germline, CDR1 LNHNV and CDR2 YYDKDF (reference sequence). V was shortened by 0 bases and J by 3 bases, with 8 bases between the two germline ends. The CDR3 runs to 15 residues. CDR3 nucleotide sequence: TGTGCCACCAGCAGAGATGGTCAGGACACCGGGGAGCTGTTTTTT. Amino acid sequence: CATSRDGQDTGELFF.

The CDR3 loop reads CASSPTGATYEQYF. As DNA, the CDR3 is TGCGCCAGCAGCCCGACAGGGGCCACCTACGAGCAGTACTTC. The gene calls are TRBV5-1 and TRBJ2-7; 8 bases are a match to TRBD1. This CDR3 contains 14 residues. Per the germline V gene, CDR1 is SGHRS and CDR2 is YFSETQ. V gave up 4 bases and J gave up 2 bases; unmatched junction bases: 5.

This clone was recorded once. This chain connects TRBV28 to TRBJ2-7, with 11 bases aligning to TRBD2. Germline values: CDR1 MDHEN, CDR2 SYDVKM. The CDR3 totals 15 residues. Trimming cost V 6 bases and J 4 bases; bases outside gene matches: 8. The CDR3 nucleotides are TGTGCCAGCAGCCGCGGGACTAGCGGAGATTACGAGCAGTACTTC. Encoded protein: CASSRGTSGDYEQYF.

This sequence joins TRBV29-1 and TRBJ2-7, with a tentative D call TRBD1 (5 bases). Germline assignment: CDR1 SQVTM and CDR2 ANQGSEA. The CDR3 totals 13 residues. V was shortened by 7 bases and J by 2 bases, with 15 bases between the two germline ends. CDR3 region: CSGTSGYTYEQYF. In DNA, the CDR3 is TGCAGCGGGACCTCAGGGTACACCTACGAGCAGTACTTC.

This rearrangement joins TRBV2 to TRBJ1-1, with TRBD1 matching over 8 bases. Germline V gene lookup returns CDR1 SNHLY and CDR2 FYNNEI. J was trimmed by 1 base and V by 6 bases; bases with no gene match: 4. This CDR3 contains 14 residues. In DNA, the CDR3 is TGTGCCAGCAGCGCACAGGGGGGGAACACTGAAGCTTTCTTT. Its protein is CASSAQGGNTEAFF.

This clone is a singleton in its sample. The gene calls are TRBV11-3 and TRBJ2-2; 11 nucleotides match TRBD1. There are 16 residues in the CDR3. Germline-derived CDR1 and CDR2 are SGHNT and YENEEA. Unmatched junction bases numbered 9, after V lost 6 bases and J lost 6 bases. The DNA of the CDR3 is TGTGCCAGCAGTATAACCCGGGACAGGGGGTCCGGGGAGCTGTTTTTT. Its translation is CASSITRDRGSGELFF.

This clone appeared a single time. The V gene is TRBV5-1, the J gene TRBJ2-7; D is ambiguous. Germline V gene sequence: CDR1 SGHRS, CDR2 YFSETQ. The CDR3 is 10 residues long. V lost 2 bases to trimming and J lost 5 bases, with 2 bases between them. Here the CDR3 DNA reads TGCGCCAGCAGCTTTAACGAGCAGTACTTC. It codes for CASSFNEQYF.

The chain has TRBV12-5 and TRBJ2-5, with 9 bases identical to TRBD1. V lost 6 bases to trimming and J lost 3 bases; unmatched junction nucleotides: 2. Germline V gene data show CDR1 as LGHNT and CDR2 as FRNRAP. The CDR3 is 13 residues long. This chain's CDR3 is CASGRTGEETQYF. CDR3 nucleotides: TGTGCTAGTGGACGGACAGGGGAAGAGACCCAGTACTTC.

This clone was counted between two and nine times. This chain links TRBV14 with TRBJ1-1; unclear D gene. Trimming pared 5 bases from V and 4 bases from J, leaving 11 bases between. The germline V gene has CDR1 SGHDN and CDR2 FVKESK. This CDR3 has 13 amino acids. The CDR3 reads CASSSDGITEAFF. CDR3 in DNA: TGTGCCAGCAGCTCAGACGGGATCACTGAAGCTTTCTTT. Full variable domain (rest looked up from reference TRBV14 and TRBJ1-1): EAGVTQFPSHSVIEKGQTVTLRCDPISGHDNLYWYRRVMGKEIKFLLHFVKESKQDESGMPNNRFLAERTGGTYSTLKVQPAELEDSGVYFCASSSDGITEAFFGQGTRLTVV.

The chain combines TRBV9 with TRBJ2-2, with 8 bases that match TRBD2. The CDR3 loop spans 17 amino acids. Germline-derived CDR1 and CDR2 are SGDLS and YYNGEE. The V gene end was trimmed by 4 bases and the J gene end by 0 bases; junction bases not matched to a gene: 8. The CDR3 sequence: CASSPRGGTSNTGELFF. Written as DNA, the CDR3 is TGTGCCAGCAGCCCCCGCGGGGGGACTTCGAACACCGGGGAGCTGTTTTTT. Based on the CDR3 plus reference TRBV9 and TRBJ2-2, the full variable domain is DSGVTQTPKHLITATGQRVTLRCSPRSGDLSVYWYQQSLDQGLQFLIQYYNGEERAKGNILERFSAQQFPDLHSELNLSSLELGDSALYFCASSPRGGTSNTGELFFGEGSRLTVL.

The chain links TRBV7-9 to TRBJ2-1; a possible D gene is TRBD2 (5 bases). Trimming stripped 5 bases from V and 0 bases from J, with 11 bases between. CDR1 SEHNR and CDR2 FQNEAQ come from the germline V gene (reference sequence). CDR3 size: 15 residues. Written as DNA, the CDR3 is TGTGCCAGCAGCCCTGAGCGGTACTCCTACAATGAGCAGTTCTTC. Translated, it gives CASSPERYSYNEQFF.

J is TRBJ2-1 and V is TRBV28, with 9 nucleotides matching TRBD2. Germline-derived CDR1 and CDR2 are MDHEN and SYDVKM. The CDR3 runs to 17 residues. Germline trimming cut 4 bases from V and 1 base from J; bases unmatched to any gene: 8. CDR3 amino acids: CASSSFSTSGSYNEQFF. The CDR3 DNA follows: TGTGCCAGCAGTTCCTTTTCGACTAGCGGATCCTACAATGAGCAGTTCTTC.